The rows below give T cell receptor beta chains drawn from one sample of a study of cytomegalovirus exposure and HLA in healthy donors. Data came from immunoSEQ multiplex PCR; TCRdb stores just in-frame clones and leaves some out. Among about 220,000 clones listed, 80% to 85% were seen once. Sequencing was carried out using PBMCs. The receptor set was obtained from a woman aged 25 to 45 in good health and CMV-seropositive. Each CDR3 is given with its conserved first and last residue. D genes are given only for firm matches. The size entry is marked missing in some rows and otherwise reads once, few, many or a size class.

j_call v_call d_call clone_size cdr3_aa cdr3_nt
TRBJ2-3 TRBV29-1 NA NA CSAYSGRDLTSTDTQYF TGCAGCGCGTACTCGGGACGCGACCTAACTAGCACAGATACGCAGTATTTT
TRBJ2-7 TRBV14 TRBD2 NA CASSQGREREQYF TGTGCCAGCAGCCAAGGGCGGGAGCGCGAGCAGTACTTC
TRBJ2-1 TRBV15 NA few CATSIWRAYNEQFF TGTGCCACCAGCATCTGGAGGGCCTACAATGAGCAGTTCTTC
TRBJ2-5 TRBV6-5 NA NA CASSLGTDQETQYF TGTGCCAGCAGCCTCGGGACCGACCAAGAGACCCAGTACTTC
TRBJ2-7 TRBV11-2 NA once CASTPGPGAGYSYEQYF TGTGCCAGCACCCCAGGACCCGGGGCCGGGTATTCTTACGAGCAGTACTTC
TRBJ2-7 TRBV13 TRBD2 NA CASSLTGLAGFSYEQYF TGTGCCAGCAGCTTAACTGGACTAGCGGGCTTCTCCTACGAGCAGTACTTC
TRBJ2-6 TRBV7-2 TRBD2 once CASSTGLAGNSGANVLTF TGTGCCAGCAGCACGGGACTAGCGGGCAACTCTGGGGCCAACGTCCTGACTTTC
TRBJ2-7 TRBV7-6 NA NA CASSPNAYEQYF TGTGCCAGCAGCCCGAATGCCTACGAGCAGTACTTC
TRBJ2-3 TRBV2 TRBD1 NA CASSRQGFSDTQYF TGTGCCAGCAGTCGACAGGGGTTTTCAGATACGCAGTATTTT
TRBJ2-7 TRBV11-2 TRBD1 NA CASSSFPDRAYEQYF TGTGCCAGCAGCTCCTTTCCGGACAGGGCCTACGAGCAGTACTTC
TRBJ2-5 TRBV9 NA NA CASSPPRSQETQYF TGTGCCAGCAGCCCACCCCGCAGCCAAGAGACCCAGTACTTC
TRBJ2-7 TRBV2 NA once CACEASDGYEQYF TGTGCCTGCGAGGCTAGCGACGGCTACGAGCAGTACTTC
TRBJ2-7 TRBV5-1 NA NA CASSLGRRSPHEQYF TGCGCCAGCAGCTTGGGTCGCAGGTCGCCCCACGAGCAGTACTTC
TRBJ2-3 TRBV30 NA NA CAWGGNTQYF TGTGCCTGGGGAGGGAATACGCAGTATTTT
TRBJ1-2 TRBV9 NA NA CASGGSHYGYTF TGTGCCAGCGGAGGGAGTCACTATGGCTACACCTTC
TRBJ2-7 TRBV6-5 TRBD2 few CASSYEASGIYEQYF TGTGCCAGCAGTTACGAGGCTAGCGGGATCTACGAGCAGTACTTC
TRBJ2-3 TRBV27 NA NA CASSSHMEGRGTDTQYF TGTGCCAGCAGTTCTCATATGGAGGGGAGAGGCACAGATACGCAGTATTTT
TRBJ2-1 TRBV27 TRBD2 NA CASSLQAGGPYGEFF TGTGCCAGCAGTTTACAAGCGGGAGGGCCCTACGGGGAGTTCTTC
TRBJ2-7 TRBV11-3 NA NA CASSLVGYEQYF TGTGCCAGCAGCTTAGTGGGGTACGAGCAGTACTTC
TRBJ1-5 TRBV6-6 NA few CASQGEEGNQPQHF TGTGCCAGTCAGGGAGAGGAGGGCAATCAGCCCCAGCATTTT
TRBJ2-1 TRBV27 NA once CASSLDPRLSTYNEQFF TGTGCCAGCAGTTTAGATCCGCGGCTTTCGACTTACAATGAGCAGTTCTTC
TRBJ1-2 TRBV11-2 NA once CASSFGVSSGYTF TGTGCCAGCAGCTTCGGGGTTTCTAGTGGCTACACCTTC
TRBJ2-7 TRBV27 NA NA CASSFHGGTAPSEQYF TGTGCCAGCAGTTTCCACGGGGGGACAGCGCCCTCCGAGCAGTACTTC
TRBJ1-1 TRBV4-3 NA NA CASSQHTGNTEAFF TGCGCCAGCAGCCAGCATACAGGAAACACTGAAGCTTTCTTT
TRBJ2-7 TRBV10-1 NA many CASSVGPYTYEQYF TGCGCCAGCAGTGTCGGCCCGTACACCTACGAGCAGTACTTC
TRBJ2-7 TRBV6-1 NA few CASSVEEGHYEQYF TGTGCCAGCAGCGTGGAGGAGGGCCACTACGAGCAGTACTTC
TRBJ1-5 TRBV4-1 NA few CASSQDSGSNQPQHF TGCGCCAGCAGCCAGGACAGTGGGTCGAATCAGCCCCAGCATTTT
TRBJ2-6 TRBV4-2 NA NA CASSQDRGYTNSGANVLTF TGTGCCAGCAGCCAAGATCGGGGGTACACCAACTCTGGGGCCAACGTCCTGACTTTC
TRBJ2-7 TRBV19 NA NA CASSSTGQTYEQYF TGTGCCAGTAGTTCTACAGGCCAGACCTACGAGCAGTACTTC
TRBJ2-2 TRBV27 TRBD2 NA CASSSARTSRYTGELFF TGTGCCAGCAGTTCCGCAAGGACTAGCAGATACACCGGGGAGCTGTTTTTT